This entry lists 16 T cell receptor beta chains sequenced from one sample in a study of OX40 agonist ivuxolimab in advanced cancers. Some clones are missing from TCRdb's copy, which holds only in-frame ones; the method was immunoSEQ multiplex PCR. In the table there are 100,000 or so clones, about 96% of which are singletons. This specimen consisted of CD4+ or CD8+ T cells sorted from blood, obtained in a trial of the OX40 agonist ivuxolimab. These receptors originate from an adult with an advanced solid tumor such as melanoma, head and neck, liver or kidney cancer.

This clone has just one count. V usage is TRBV6-1 and J usage is TRBJ2-1; TRBD2 matches 14 bases. The germline gives CDR1 MNHNS, CDR2 SASEGT. With V trimmed by 3 bases and J by 5 bases, 3 bases remained unmatched. The CDR3 contains 16 residues. This CDR3 reads CASSDSTSGGDNEQFF. DNA of the CDR3: TGTGCCAGCAGTGATTCGACTAGCGGGGGGGACAATGAGCAGTTCTTC.

Worth noting for this clone: This specimen includes other DNA sequences encoding the same CDR3. The V call is TRBV7-9, the J call TRBJ2-2; no firm D call. The CDR3 length is 15 residues. Trimming left V 7 bases short and J 6 bases short, with 18 bases between. CDR1 SEHNR and CDR2 FQNEAQ come from the germline V gene (reference sequence). CDR3 residues: CASTPQGPSPGELFF. CDR3 nucleotides: TGTGCCAGCACTCCACAAGGGCCTAGTCCCGGGGAGCTGTTTTTT.

The V and J genes are TRBV5-1 and TRBJ2-5, with 11 bases lining up with TRBD2. V shed 6 bases and J 3 bases; nucleotides not matched to a gene: 7. From germline, CDR1 is SGHRS and CDR2 YFSETQ. This CDR3 has 15 residues. CDR3 residues: CASTLPGLAEETQYF. CDR3 coding DNA: TGCGCCAGCACCCTCCCGGGACTAGCGGAAGAGACCCAGTACTTC.

The genes are TRBV14 and TRBJ2-5, with 7 bases matching TRBD1. Germline CDR1 SGHDN, CDR2 FVKESK. The junction had 8 bases not matched to a gene; V was cut back by 6 bases and J by 1 base. The CDR3 covers 15 residues. The CDR3 spells CASRPRGMAQETQYF. CDR3 coding DNA: TGTGCCAGCAGGCCCAGGGGGATGGCCCAAGAGACCCAGTACTTC.

The chain recombines TRBV6-6 with TRBJ1-1; the D is unclear. Germline V gives CDR1 MNHNY, CDR2 SVGAGI (reference sequence). V was clipped by 0 bases and J by 0 bases, with 8 bases between them. CDR3 length equals 15 residues. The CDR3 spells CASSYSIALNTEAFF. The CDR3 DNA reads as TGTGCCAGCAGTTACTCTATCGCCCTGAACACTGAAGCTTTCTTT.

The rearrangement links TRBV19 to TRBJ1-2; D remains ambiguous. Trimming shortened V by 1 base and J by 4 bases, and 13 bases separated the two germline ends. The CDR3 totals 15 residues. CDR1 LNHDA and CDR2 SQIVND come from the germline V gene (reference sequence). The CDR3 sequence: CASSIVDEAGYGYTF. The CDR3 nucleotides are TGTGCCAGTAGTATAGTGGACGAGGCGGGCTATGGCTACACCTTC.

The V gene is TRBV7-9, the J gene TRBJ2-3; no clear D gene. V lost 5 bases to trimming and J lost 4 bases, with 7 bases between them. Germline loops: CDR1 SEHNR, CDR2 FQNEAQ (reference sequence). The CDR3 consists of 12 residues. The CDR3 DNA sequence: TGTGCCAGCAGCGCCCTGCCAGATACGCAGTATTTT. This codes for CASSALPDTQYF.

The J gene is TRBJ1-5, the V gene TRBV4-1; 9 nucleotides align to TRBD1. This CDR3 contains 15 residues. Germline V gene data show CDR1 as MGHRA and CDR2 as YSYEKL. V gave up 1 base and J gave up 7 bases; unmatched junction bases: 5. The CDR3 DNA reads as TGCGCCAGCAGCCAAGTGGACAGGGGTGGCCAGCCCCAGCATTTT. Translated, it gives CASSQVDRGGQPQHF.

This clone is a singleton in its sample. This chain uses TRBV2 with TRBJ1-1; possibly TRBD1 for D (6 bases). This CDR3 is built from 14 residues. Germline V gives CDR1 SNHLY, CDR2 FYNNEI. The V gene lost 4 bases and the J gene lost 8 bases, with 17 bases spanning the gap. CDR3 nucleotides: TGTGCCAGCAGTGCGATCCCAGGGGAATCCGAAGCTTTCTTT. This codes for CASSAIPGESEAFF.

This chain joins TRBV9 and TRBJ2-7; the D is unclear. The CDR3 consists of 15 residues. V shed 0 bases and J shed 5 bases, with 15 bases lying between them. The germline CDR1 and CDR2 sequences are SGDLS and YYNGEE. Written as DNA, the CDR3 is TGTGCCAGCAGCGTAGGAGAGAATTTTTTGGACGAGCAGTACTTC. It yields the protein CASSVGENFLDEQYF.

This clone was counted between two and nine times. The V call is TRBV28, the J call TRBJ2-1; TRBD2 matches at 7 bases. Per the germline V gene, CDR1 is MDHEN and CDR2 is SYDVKM. V was pared by 6 bases and J by 5 bases, with 4 bases of the junction left unmatched. This CDR3 has 13 amino acids. The CDR3 DNA follows: TGTGCCAGCAGGGTCGCGGGGGACAATGAGCAGTTCTTC. It codes for CASRVAGDNEQFF.

This chain connects TRBV11-2 to TRBJ1-5; D is undetermined. Trimming took off 1 base at V and 2 bases at J, with 9 bases between the two ends. Germline V lookup: CDR1 SGHAT, CDR2 FQNNGV. The CDR3 spans 15 residues. The CDR3 DNA follows: TGTGCCAGCAGCTTAGCCCACCCTGGCAATCAGCCCCAGCATTTT. It encodes CASSLAHPGNQPQHF.

This rearrangement joins TRBV19 to TRBJ2-3, with TRBD2 matching over 13 bases. Trimming removed 5 bases from V and 3 bases from J; junction bases left unmatched: 8. In germline, CDR1 is LNHDA, CDR2 SQIVND (reference sequence). The CDR3 consists of 17 residues. The CDR3 sequence is CASSSSGLAGVTDTQYF. CDR3 sequence (DNA): TGTGCCAGTAGTTCTTCAGGACTAGCGGGGGTGACAGATACGCAGTATTTT.

The CDR3 DNA sequence: TGTGCCTGGAGCCCCGATGGGGGAAACACTGAAGCTTTCTTT. This translates into CAWSPDGGNTEAFF. V and J are TRBV30 and TRBJ1-1, with D possibly being TRBD1 (5 bases). V was shortened by 3 bases and J by 2 bases, with 13 bases between the two germline ends. The CDR3 extends over 14 amino acids. Germline lookup yields CDR1 GTSNPN and CDR2 SVGIG (reference sequence).

The V and J genes are TRBV25-1 and TRBJ1-2; no definite D call. V lost 4 bases and J lost 4, with 10 bases in between. The CDR3 has 13 residues. Germline CDR1 is MGHDK and CDR2 is SYGVNS. The CDR3 here is CASSVHESYGYTF. In DNA form, the CDR3 reads TGTGCCAGCAGTGTACATGAGAGCTATGGCTACACCTTC.

The chain combines TRBV28 with TRBJ2-3; maybe TRBD2 (5 bases). CDR1 is MDHEN, CDR2 SYDVKM, per germline. The length of the CDR3 is 16 residues. V was trimmed by 4 bases and J by 1 base, leaving 15 bases between them. CDR3 in amino acids: CASSSATKAGTDTQYF. The CDR3 DNA follows: TGTGCCAGCAGTTCCGCAACGAAAGCGGGCACAGATACGCAGTATTTT.